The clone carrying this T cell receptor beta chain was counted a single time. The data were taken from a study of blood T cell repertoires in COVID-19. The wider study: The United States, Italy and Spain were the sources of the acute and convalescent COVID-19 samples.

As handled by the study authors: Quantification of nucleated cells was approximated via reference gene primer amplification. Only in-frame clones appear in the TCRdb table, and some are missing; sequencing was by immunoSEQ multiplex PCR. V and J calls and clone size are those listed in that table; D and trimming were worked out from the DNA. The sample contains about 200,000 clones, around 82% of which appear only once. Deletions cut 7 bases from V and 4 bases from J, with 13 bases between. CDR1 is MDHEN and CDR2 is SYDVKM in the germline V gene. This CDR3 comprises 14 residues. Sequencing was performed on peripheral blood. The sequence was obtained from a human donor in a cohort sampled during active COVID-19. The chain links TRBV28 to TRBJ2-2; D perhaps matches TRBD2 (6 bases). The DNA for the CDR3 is TGTGCCAGCATTCCAGGAGGGCCCACCGGGGAGCTGTTTTTT. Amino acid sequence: CASIPGGPTGELFF.